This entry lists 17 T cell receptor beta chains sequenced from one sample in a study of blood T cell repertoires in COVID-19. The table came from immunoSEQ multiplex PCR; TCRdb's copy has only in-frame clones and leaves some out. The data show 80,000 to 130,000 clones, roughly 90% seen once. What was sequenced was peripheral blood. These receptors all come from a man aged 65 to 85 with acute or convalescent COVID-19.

DNA of the CDR3: TGTGCCAGCAGTCCCCCGGGACTAGCGGGGGGGCAAGAGACCCAGTACTTC. Its translation: CASSPPGLAGGQETQYF. This chain links TRBV6-6 with TRBJ2-5; 16 nucleotides line up with TRBD2. V trimming: 5 bases; J trimming: 2 bases; junction bases outside the gene matches: 5. This CDR3 is built from 17 residues. The germline gives CDR1 MNHNY, CDR2 SVGAGI (reference sequence).

Here the CDR3 reads CASSLSGSYQETQYF. DNA for the CDR3: TGCGCCAGCAGCTTGTCAGGATCGTACCAAGAGACCCAGTACTTC. This chain connects TRBV5-1 to TRBJ2-5, with no clear D. The CDR3 length is 15 residues. CDR1 and CDR2 from the germline V gene are SGHRS and YFSETQ. V was trimmed by 1 base and J by 0 bases, leaving 10 bases between them.

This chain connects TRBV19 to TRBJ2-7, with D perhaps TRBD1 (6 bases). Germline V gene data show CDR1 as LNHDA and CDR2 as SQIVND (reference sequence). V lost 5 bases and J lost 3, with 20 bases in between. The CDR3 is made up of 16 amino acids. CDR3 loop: CASSPAPGAASYEQYF. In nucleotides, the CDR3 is TGTGCCAGTAGTCCCGCCCCAGGGGCAGCGAGCTACGAGCAGTACTTC.

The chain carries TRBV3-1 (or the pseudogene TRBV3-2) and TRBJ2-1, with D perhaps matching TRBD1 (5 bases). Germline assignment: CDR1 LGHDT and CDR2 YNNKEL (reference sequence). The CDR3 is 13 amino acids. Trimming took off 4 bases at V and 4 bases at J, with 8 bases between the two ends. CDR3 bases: TGTGCCAGCAGCCCGACAGAATACAATGAGCAGTTCTTC. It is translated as CASSPTEYNEQFF.

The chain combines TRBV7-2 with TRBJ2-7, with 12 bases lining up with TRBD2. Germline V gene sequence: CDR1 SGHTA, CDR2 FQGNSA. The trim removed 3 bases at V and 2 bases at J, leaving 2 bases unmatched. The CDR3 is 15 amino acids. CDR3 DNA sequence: TGTGCCAGCAGCTTTCGGACTAGCGGGGCCTACGAGCAGTACTTC. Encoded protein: CASSFRTSGAYEQYF.

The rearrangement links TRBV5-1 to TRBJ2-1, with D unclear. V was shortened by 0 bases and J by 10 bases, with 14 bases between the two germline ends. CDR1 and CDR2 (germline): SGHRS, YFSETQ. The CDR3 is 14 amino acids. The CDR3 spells CASSLESGLGEQFF. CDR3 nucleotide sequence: TGCGCCAGCAGCTTGGAATCGGGTCTTGGGGAGCAGTTCTTC.

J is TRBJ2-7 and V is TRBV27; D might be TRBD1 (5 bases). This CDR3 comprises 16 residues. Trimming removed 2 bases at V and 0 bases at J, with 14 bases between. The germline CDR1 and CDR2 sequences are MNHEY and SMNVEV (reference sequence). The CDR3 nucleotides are TGTGCCAGCAGTTTACAGGGTCCGGATACCTCCTACGAGCAGTACTTC. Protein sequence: CASSLQGPDTSYEQYF.

The DNA of the CDR3 is TGTGCCAGCAGCTACCGGACTAGCTCAGATACGCAGTATTTT. This gives the protein CASSYRTSSDTQYF. The genes are TRBV6-6 and TRBJ2-3; 8 bases line up with TRBD2. The V gene's germline CDR1 is MNHNY and CDR2 SVGAGI (reference sequence). The CDR3 is 14 residues long. The V and J ends lost 6 bases and 4 bases, in that order; junction bases with no gene match: 6.

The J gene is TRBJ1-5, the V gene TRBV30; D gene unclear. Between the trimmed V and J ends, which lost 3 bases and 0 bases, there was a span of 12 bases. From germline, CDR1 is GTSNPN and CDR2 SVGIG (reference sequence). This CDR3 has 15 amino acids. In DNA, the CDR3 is TGTGCCTGGAGCTCTGGGAGGTTTAGCAATCAGCCCCAGCATTTT. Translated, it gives CAWSSGRFSNQPQHF.

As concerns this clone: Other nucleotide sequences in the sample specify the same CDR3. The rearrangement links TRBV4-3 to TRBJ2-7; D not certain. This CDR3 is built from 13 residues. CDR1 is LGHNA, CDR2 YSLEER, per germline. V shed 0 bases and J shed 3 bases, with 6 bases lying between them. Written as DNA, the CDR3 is TGCGCCAGCAGCCAAGACCGAGACTACGAGCAGTACTTC. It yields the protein CASSQDRDYEQYF.

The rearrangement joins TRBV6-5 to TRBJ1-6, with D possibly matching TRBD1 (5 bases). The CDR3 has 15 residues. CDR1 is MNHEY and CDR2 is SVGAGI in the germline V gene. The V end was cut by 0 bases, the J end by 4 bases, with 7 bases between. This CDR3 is CASSYSDSYNSPLHF. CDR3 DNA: TGTGCCAGCAGTTACTCCGACAGTTATAATTCACCCCTCCACTTT.

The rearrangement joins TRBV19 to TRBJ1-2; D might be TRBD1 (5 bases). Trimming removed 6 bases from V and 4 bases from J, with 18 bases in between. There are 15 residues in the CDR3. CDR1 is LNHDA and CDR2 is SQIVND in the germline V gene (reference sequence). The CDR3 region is CASSPGAGGSYGYTF. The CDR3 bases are TGTGCCAGTAGCCCTGGGGCAGGTGGATCCTATGGCTACACCTTC.

In DNA form, the CDR3 reads TGTGCCACCAGTGATCAGGTGGGGGGGGCGGGAACTGAAGCTTTCTTT. Protein: CATSDQVGGAGTEAFF. The chain carries TRBV24-1 and TRBJ1-1; weak D call: TRBD1 (6 bases). Trimming pared 3 bases from V and 5 bases from J, leaving 18 bases between. This CDR3 is built from 16 residues. Germline V gives CDR1 KGHDR, CDR2 SFDVKD.

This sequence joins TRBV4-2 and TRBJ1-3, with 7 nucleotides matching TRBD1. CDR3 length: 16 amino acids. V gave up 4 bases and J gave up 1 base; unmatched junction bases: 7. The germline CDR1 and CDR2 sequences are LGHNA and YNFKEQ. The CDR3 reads CASSRRQGESGNTIYF. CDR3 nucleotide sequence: TGTGCCAGCAGCCGACGACAGGGAGAGTCTGGAAACACCATATATTTT.

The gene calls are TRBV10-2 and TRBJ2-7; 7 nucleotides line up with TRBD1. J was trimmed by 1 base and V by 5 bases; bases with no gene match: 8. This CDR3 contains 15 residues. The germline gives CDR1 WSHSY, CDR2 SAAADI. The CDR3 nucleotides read TGCGCCAGCAGTAGTGCCGGGACAGAGTCCTACGAGCAGTACTTC. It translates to CASSSAGTESYEQYF.

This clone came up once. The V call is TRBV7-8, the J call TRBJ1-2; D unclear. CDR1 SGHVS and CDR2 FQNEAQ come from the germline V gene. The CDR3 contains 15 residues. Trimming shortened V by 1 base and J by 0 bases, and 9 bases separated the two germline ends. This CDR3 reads CASSLDHSPNYGYTF. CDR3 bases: TGTGCCAGCAGCTTAGACCACAGCCCTAACTATGGCTACACCTTC.

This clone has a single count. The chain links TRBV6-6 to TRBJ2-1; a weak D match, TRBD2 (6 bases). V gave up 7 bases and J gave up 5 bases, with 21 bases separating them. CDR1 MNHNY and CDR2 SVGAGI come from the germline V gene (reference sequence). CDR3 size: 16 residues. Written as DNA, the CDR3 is TGTGCCAGCACCCGACCGCGGGGTAAAGGGGACAATGAGCAGTTCTTC. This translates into CASTRPRGKGDNEQFF.